The clone carrying this TCR beta chain has just a few counts. Its antigen is undetermined. The data were obtained in a study of glioma-infiltrating T cells. Using RNA template, CDR3s of TCR alpha and beta were amplified with iRepertoire arm-PCR. Tissue mRNA or PBMC total RNA, about 85-400 ng, went into one-step reverse transcription and amplification. MiXCR, applied by TCRdb to the multiplex PCR reads, yields one record per CDR3 protein. The sample yields about 110,000 distinct CDR3 sequences, around a quarter seen once. General observations from the study: Non-neoplastic patients had below-expected tissue-blood divergence, while all gliomas exceeded expectation.

V lost 6 bases and J lost 0, with 12 bases in between. The CDR3 has 15 residues. Germline loops: CDR1 LNHDA, CDR2 SQIVND (reference sequence). The sequenced sample was glioma tissue, nonneoplastic brain tissue, or PBMCs (not recorded which). The rearrangement uses TRBV19 and TRBJ1-3; D unresolved. The receptor was isolated from a human donor with low-grade glioma or glioblastoma, undergoing nonglioma brain surgery, or in good health (not recorded which). The CDR3: CASSSGRNSGNTIYF. In DNA form, the CDR3 reads TGTGCCAGTAGCAGTGGCAGAAACTCTGGAAACACCATATATTTT.